This T cell receptor beta chain was captured by sequencing in a study of T cell responses to AZD1222 COVID-19 vaccine. Only in-frame clones appear in the TCRdb table, and some are missing; sequencing was by immunoSEQ multiplex PCR. Among about 120,000 clones listed, around 90% were seen once. This clone was recorded a few times. Germline V CDR1 and CDR2: SGHVS, FNYEAQ. V shed 1 base, J shed 0 bases, and the junction held 9 bases outside the gene matches. The CDR3 extends over 18 amino acids. The sample in question was peripheral blood, obtained 28 days after the second AZD1222 dose. The TCR was taken from an adult who received the AZD1222 COVID-19 vaccine. The rearrangement links TRBV7-6 to TRBJ2-1; 7 bases map to TRBD2. This CDR3 is CASSLVVGGGSSYNEQFF. The CDR3 coding sequence is TGTGCCAGCAGCTTAGTGGTGGGCGGCGGGAGCTCCTACAATGAGCAGTTCTTC.